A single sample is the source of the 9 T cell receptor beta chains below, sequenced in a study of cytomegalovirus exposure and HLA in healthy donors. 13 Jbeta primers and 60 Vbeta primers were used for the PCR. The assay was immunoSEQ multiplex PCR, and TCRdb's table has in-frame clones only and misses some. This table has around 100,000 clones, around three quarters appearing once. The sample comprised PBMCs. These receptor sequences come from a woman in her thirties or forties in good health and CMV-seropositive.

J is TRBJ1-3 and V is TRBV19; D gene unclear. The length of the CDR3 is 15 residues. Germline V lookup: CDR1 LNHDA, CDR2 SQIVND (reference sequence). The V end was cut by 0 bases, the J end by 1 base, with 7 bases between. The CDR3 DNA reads TGTGCCAGTAGTATAGATCTCTCGTCTGGAAACACCATATATTTT. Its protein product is CASSIDLSSGNTIYF.

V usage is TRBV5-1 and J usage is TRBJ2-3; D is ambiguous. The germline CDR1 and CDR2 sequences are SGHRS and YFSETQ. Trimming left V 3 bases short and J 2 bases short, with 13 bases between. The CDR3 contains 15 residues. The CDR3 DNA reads TGCGCCAGCAGCTCCTCCACGGTCCCCACAGATACGCAGTATTTT. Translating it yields CASSSSTVPTDTQYF.

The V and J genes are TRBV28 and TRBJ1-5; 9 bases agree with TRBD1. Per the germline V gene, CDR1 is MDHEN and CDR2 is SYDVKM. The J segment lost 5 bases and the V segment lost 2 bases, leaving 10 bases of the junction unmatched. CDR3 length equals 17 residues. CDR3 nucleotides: TGTGCCAGCAGTTTACCCGACAGGGGGGCATTTGATCAGCCCCAGCATTTT. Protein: CASSLPDRGAFDQPQHF.

CDR3 loop: CASSQDPDRKNTEAFF. The CDR3 DNA follows: TGTGCCAGCAGCCAAGATCCGGACAGAAAGAACACTGAAGCTTTCTTT. This chain links TRBV14 with TRBJ1-1; tentative D call: TRBD1 (6 bases). Trimming shortened V by 0 bases and J by 1 base, and 12 bases separated the two germline ends. This CDR3 has 16 residues. CDR1 is SGHDN and CDR2 is FVKESK in the germline V gene.

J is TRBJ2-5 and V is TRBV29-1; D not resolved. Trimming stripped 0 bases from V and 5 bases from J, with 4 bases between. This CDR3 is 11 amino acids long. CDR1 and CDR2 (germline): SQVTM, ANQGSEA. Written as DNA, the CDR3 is TGCAGCGTTGAAGATCTGGAGACCCAGTACTTC. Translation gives CSVEDLETQYF.

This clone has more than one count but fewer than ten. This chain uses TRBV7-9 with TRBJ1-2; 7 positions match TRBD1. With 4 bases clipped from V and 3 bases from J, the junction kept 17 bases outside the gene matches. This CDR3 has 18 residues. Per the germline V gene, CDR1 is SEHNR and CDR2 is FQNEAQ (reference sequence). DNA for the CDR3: TGTGCCAGCAGCTCCAGCCCCGGACAGGATCTCTCCCACTATGGCTACACCTTC. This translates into CASSSSPGQDLSHYGYTF.

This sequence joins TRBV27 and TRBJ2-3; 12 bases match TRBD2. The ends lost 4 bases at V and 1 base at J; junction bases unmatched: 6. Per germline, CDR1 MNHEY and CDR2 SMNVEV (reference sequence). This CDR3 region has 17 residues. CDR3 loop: CASSSHRLAGGTDTQYF. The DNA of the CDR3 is TGTGCCAGCAGTTCCCACAGACTAGCGGGAGGCACAGATACGCAGTATTTT.

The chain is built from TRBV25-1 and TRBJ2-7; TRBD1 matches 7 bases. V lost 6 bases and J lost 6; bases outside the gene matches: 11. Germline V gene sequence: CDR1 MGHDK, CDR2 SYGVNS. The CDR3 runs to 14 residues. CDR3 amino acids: CASSYGTDSGEQYF. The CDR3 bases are TGTGCCAGCAGCTACGGGACAGATTCTGGCGAGCAGTACTTC.

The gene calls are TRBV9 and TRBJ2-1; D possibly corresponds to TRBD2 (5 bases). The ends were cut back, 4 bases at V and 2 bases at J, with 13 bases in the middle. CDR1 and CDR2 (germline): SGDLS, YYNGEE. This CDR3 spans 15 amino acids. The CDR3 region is CASSPASGAYNEQFF. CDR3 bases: TGTGCCAGCAGCCCCGCCAGCGGAGCCTACAATGAGCAGTTCTTC. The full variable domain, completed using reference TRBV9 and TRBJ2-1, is DSGVTQTPKHLITATGQRVTLRCSPRSGDLSVYWYQQSLDQGLQFLIQYYNGEERAKGNILERFSAQQFPDLHSELNLSSLELGDSALYFCASSPASGAYNEQFFGPGTRLTVL.